What follows is one T cell receptor beta chain and its context. This entry belongs to a study of control samples from healthy donors and cancer patients. CDR1 is MDHEN and CDR2 is SYDVKM in the germline V gene. CDR3 length: 15 amino acids. The ends lost 3 bases at V and 3 bases at J; junction bases unmatched: 4. Method: immunoSEQ multiplex PCR; TCRdb's copy keeps in-frame clones and lacks some. Among around 150,000 clones, 96% were seen once, and the ten largest hold around 0.92%. The chain employs TRBV28 and TRBJ2-1, with 8 bases aligning to TRBD1. The clonotype comes from a woman in her 30s in good health. The sequencing input was blood. CDR3 DNA sequence: TGTGCCAGCAGTTTGGACAGGGACCTCTACAATGAGCAGTTCTTC. Amino acid sequence: CASSLDRDLYNEQFF.